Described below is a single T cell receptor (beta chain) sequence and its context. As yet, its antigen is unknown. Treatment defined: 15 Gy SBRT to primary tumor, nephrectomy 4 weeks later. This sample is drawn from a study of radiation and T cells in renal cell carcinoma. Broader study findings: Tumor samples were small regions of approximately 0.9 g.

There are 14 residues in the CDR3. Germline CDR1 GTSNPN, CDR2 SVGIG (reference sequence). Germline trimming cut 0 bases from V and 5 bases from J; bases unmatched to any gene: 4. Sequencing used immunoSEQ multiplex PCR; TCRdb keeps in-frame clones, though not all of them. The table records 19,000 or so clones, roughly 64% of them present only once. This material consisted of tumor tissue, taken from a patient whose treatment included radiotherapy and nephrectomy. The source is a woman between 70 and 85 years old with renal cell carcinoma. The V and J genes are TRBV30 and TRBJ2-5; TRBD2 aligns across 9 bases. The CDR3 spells CAWSVERGDETQYF. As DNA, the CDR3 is TGTGCCTGGAGTGTAGAGCGGGGGGATGAGACCCAGTACTTC.